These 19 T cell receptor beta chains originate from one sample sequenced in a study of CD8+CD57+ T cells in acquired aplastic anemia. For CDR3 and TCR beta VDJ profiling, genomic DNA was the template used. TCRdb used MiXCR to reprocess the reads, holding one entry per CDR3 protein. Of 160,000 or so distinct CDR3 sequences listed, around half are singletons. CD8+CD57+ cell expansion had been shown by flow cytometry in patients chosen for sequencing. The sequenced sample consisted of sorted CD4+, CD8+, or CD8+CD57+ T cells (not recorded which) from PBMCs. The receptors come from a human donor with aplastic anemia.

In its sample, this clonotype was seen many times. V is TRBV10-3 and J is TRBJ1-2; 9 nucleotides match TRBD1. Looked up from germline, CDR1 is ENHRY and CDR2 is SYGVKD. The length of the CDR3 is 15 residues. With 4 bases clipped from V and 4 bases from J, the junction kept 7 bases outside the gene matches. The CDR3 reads CAISGTGEGLYGYTF. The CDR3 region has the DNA TGTGCCATCAGTGGGACAGGGGAAGGCCTCTATGGCTACACCTTC.

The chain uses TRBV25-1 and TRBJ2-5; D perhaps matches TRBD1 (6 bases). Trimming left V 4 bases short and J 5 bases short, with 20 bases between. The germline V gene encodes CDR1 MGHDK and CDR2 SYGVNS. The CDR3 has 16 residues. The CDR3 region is CASSGQEAGDRETQYF. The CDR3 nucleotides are TGTGCCAGCAGTGGCCAGGAGGCAGGGGATAGGGAGACCCAGTACTTC.

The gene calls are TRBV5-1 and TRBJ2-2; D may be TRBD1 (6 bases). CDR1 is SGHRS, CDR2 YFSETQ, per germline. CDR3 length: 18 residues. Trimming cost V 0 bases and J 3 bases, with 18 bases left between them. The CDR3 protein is CASSLGGLAWPYTGELFF. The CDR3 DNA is TGCGCCAGCAGCTTGGGGGGGCTAGCCTGGCCGTACACCGGGGAGCTGTTTTTT.

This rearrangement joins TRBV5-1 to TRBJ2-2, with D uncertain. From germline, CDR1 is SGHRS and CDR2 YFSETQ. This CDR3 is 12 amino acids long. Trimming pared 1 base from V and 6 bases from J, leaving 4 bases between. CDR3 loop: CASSLSPGELFF. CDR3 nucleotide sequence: TGCGCCAGCAGCTTGTCCCCCGGGGAGCTGTTTTTT. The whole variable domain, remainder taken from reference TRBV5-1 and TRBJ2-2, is KAGVTQTPRYLIKTRGQQVTLSCSPISGHRSVSWYQQTPGQGLQFLFEYFSETQRNKGNFPGRFSGRQFSNSRSEMNVSTLELGDSALYLCASSLSPGELFFGEGSRLTVL.

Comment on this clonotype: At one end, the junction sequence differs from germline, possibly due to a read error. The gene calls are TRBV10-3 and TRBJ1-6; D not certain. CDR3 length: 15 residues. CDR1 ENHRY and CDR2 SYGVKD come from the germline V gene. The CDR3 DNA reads TGTGCCGTCAGTGAGCTTGACGGACTCAATTCACCCCTCCACTTT. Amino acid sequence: CAVSELDGLNSPLHF.

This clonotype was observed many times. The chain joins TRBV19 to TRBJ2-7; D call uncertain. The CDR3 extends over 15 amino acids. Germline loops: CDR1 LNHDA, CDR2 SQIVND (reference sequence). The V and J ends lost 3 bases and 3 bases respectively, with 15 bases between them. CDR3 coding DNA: TGTGCCAGTAGTATTTCTCCCGGACCAGACTACGAGCAGTACTTC. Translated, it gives CASSISPGPDYEQYF.

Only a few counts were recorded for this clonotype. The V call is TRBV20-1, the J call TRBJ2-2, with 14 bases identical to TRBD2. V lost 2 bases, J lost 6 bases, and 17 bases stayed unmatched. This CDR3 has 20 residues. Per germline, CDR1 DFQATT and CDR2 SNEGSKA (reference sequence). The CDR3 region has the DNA TGCAGTGCTAGACCCCTCGTCCCGGGACTAGCGGGAGACACGCCCGGGGAGCTGTTTTTT. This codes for CSARPLVPGLAGDTPGELFF.

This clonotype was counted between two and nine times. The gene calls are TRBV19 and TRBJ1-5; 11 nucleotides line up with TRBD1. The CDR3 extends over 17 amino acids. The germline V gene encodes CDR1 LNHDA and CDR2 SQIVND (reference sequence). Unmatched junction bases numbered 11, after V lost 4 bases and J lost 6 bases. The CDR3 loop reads CASSTRRDRGSGQPQHF. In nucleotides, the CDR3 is TGTGCCAGTAGTACCCGCCGGGACAGGGGGTCCGGTCAGCCCCAGCATTTT.

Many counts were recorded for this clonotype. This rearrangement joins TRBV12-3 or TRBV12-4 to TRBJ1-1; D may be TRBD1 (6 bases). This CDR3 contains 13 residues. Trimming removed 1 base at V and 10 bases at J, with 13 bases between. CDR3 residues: CASSLGDNLRAFF. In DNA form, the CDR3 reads TGTGCCAGCAGTTTAGGGGACAATCTAAGAGCTTTCTTT.

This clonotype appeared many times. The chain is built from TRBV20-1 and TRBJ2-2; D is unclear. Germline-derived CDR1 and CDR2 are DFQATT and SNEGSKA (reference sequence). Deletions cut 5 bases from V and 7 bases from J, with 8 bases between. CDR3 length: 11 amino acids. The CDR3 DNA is TGCAGTGCTCCTTCTAACGGGGAGCTGTTTTTT. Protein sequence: CSAPSNGELFF.

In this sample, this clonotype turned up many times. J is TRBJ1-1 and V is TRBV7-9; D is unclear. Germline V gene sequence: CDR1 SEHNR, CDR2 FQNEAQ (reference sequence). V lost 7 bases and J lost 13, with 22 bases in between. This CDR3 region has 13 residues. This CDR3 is CASTQRALPGDFF. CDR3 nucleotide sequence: TGTGCCAGCACCCAGAGGGCCCTTCCCGGGGATTTCTTT. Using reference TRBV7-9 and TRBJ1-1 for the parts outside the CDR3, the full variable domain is DTGVSQNPRHKITKRGQNVTFRCDPISEHNRLYWYRQTLGQGPEFLTYFQNEAQLEKSRLLSDRFSAERPKGSFSTLEIQRTEQGDSAMYLCASTQRALPGDFFGQGTRLTVV.

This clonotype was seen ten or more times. CDR3 nucleotides: TGTGCCAGCAGACCGACAGTATCTGGAAACACCATATATTTT. Its translation is CASRPTVSGNTIYF. The rearrangement joins TRBV12-3 or TRBV12-4 to TRBJ1-3, with D perhaps TRBD1 (5 bases). The CDR3 length is 14 residues. V lost 6 bases and J 1 base, leaving 10 bases between the germline ends.

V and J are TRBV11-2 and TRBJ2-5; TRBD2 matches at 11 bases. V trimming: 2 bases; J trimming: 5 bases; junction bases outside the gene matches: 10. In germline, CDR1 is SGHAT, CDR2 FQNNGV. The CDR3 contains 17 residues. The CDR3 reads CASSLFSGRAPGETQYF. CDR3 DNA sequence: TGTGCCAGCAGCTTATTTAGCGGGAGGGCCCCCGGGGAGACCCAGTACTTC.

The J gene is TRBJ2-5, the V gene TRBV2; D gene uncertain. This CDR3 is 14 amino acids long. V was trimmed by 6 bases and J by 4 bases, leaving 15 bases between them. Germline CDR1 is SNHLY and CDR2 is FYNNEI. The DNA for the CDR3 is TGTGCCAGCAGGTATTCTGGGCTAGTAGAGACCCAGTACTTC. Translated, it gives CASRYSGLVETQYF.

This chain's CDR3 is CASSGLTTIGSPLHF. DNA for the CDR3: TGTGCCAGCAGTGGGTTGACAACTATTGGATCACCCCTCCACTTT. This chain connects TRBV2 to TRBJ1-6; D not certain. The germline V gene encodes CDR1 SNHLY and CDR2 FYNNEI. The V end was cut by 4 bases, the J end by 10 bases, with 17 bases between. This CDR3 contains 15 residues.

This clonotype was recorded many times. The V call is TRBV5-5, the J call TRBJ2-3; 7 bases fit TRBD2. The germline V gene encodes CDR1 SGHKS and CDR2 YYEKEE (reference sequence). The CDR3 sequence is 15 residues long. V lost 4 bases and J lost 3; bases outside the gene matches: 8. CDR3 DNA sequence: TGTGCCAGCAGCCGGAACGGGAGGTCTACAGATACGCAGTATTTT. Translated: CASSRNGRSTDTQYF.

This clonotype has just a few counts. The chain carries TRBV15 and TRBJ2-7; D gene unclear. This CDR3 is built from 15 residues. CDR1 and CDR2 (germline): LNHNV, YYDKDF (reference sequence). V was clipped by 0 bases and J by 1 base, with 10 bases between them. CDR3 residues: CATSRDRGASYEQYF. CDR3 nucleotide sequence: TGTGCCACCAGCAGAGATCGCGGAGCTTCCTACGAGCAGTACTTC. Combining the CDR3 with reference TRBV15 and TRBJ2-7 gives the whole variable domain DAMVIQNPRYQVTQFGKPVTLSCSQTLNHNVMYWYQQKSSQAPKLLFHYYDKDFNNEADTPDNFQSRRPNTSFCFLDIRSPGLGDTAMYLCATSRDRGASYEQYFGPGTRLTVT.

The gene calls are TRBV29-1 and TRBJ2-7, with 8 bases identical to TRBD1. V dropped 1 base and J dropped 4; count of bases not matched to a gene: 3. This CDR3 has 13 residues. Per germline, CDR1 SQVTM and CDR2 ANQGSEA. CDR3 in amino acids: CSVEGQGAYEQYF. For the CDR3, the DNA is TGCAGCGTTGAAGGTCAGGGGGCATACGAGCAGTACTTC.

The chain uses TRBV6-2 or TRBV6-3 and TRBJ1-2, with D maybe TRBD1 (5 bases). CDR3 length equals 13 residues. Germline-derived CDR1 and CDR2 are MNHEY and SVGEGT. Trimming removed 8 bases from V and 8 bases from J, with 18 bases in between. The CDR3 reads CASRRDGLSGYTF. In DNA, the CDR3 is TGTGCCAGCCGCAGGGACGGGCTATCAGGCTACACCTTC.